These 5 T cell receptor beta chains came from one sample sequenced in a study of T cells in Graves' hyperthyroidism and ophthalmopathy. RNA transcripts served as the template for amplifying TCR beta CDR3 regions. TCR CDR3 underwent first-round RT-PCR with the HTBI primer set. One entry per CDR3 protein results from TCRdb running MiXCR on the multiplex PCR reads. The table includes roughly 570,000 distinct CDR3 sequences, approximately 44% detected once. Sequencing was carried out using peripheral blood or thyroid tissue (not recorded which). These receptors came from an adult woman with Graves' disease, either hyperthyroidism or ophthalmopathy (not recorded which).

V is TRBV5-1 and J is TRBJ2-6; TRBD2 agrees at 7 bases. V shed 10 bases, J shed 0 bases, and the junction held 10 bases outside the gene matches. CDR1 and CDR2 (germline): SGHRS, YFSETQ. This CDR3 has 16 residues. The CDR3 bases are TGCGCCCCCAGGTCTAGCGGATTCTCTGGGGCCAACGTCCTGACTTTC. It yields the protein CAPRSSGFSGANVLTF. The complete variable domain, with remaining parts taken from reference TRBV5-1 and TRBJ2-6, reads KAGVTQTPRYLIKTRGQQVTLSCSPISGHRSVSWYQQTPGQGLQFLFEYFSETQRNKGNFPGRFSGRQFSNSRSEMNVSTLELGDSALYLCAPRSSGFSGANVLTFGAGSRLTVL.

CDR3 protein: CASSQADLVGEQYF. CDR3 sequence (DNA): TGTGCCAGCAGCCAAGCAGATCTAGTGGGGGAGCAGTACTTC. The chain couples TRBV7-9 to TRBJ2-7; D remains unclear. Germline-derived CDR1 and CDR2 are SEHNR and FQNEAQ (reference sequence). V gave up 5 bases and J gave up 7 bases, with 18 bases separating them. The CDR3 has 14 amino acids.

The chain combines TRBV7-3 with TRBJ1-2; the D gene is possibly TRBD1 (5 bases). Trimming removed 4 bases at V and 1 base at J, with 10 bases between. Looked up from germline, CDR1 is SGHTA and CDR2 is FQGTGA. This CDR3 comprises 14 residues. The CDR3 reads CASSSRQINYGYTF. CDR3 coding DNA: TGTGCCAGCAGCTCCCGACAGATTAACTATGGCTACACCTTC.

Of note for this clonotype: A junction boundary mismatches the germline segment, possibly from a read error. The rearrangement links TRBV11-3 to TRBJ2-5, with 8 bases identical to TRBD2. The CDR3 contains 15 residues. Looked up from germline, CDR1 is SGHNT and CDR2 is YENEEA. DNA of the CDR3: TGTGTCAGCAGCTTAAACGGCGGGAGGTATGAGACCCAGTACTTC. As protein: CVSSLNGGRYETQYF. Combining the CDR3 with reference TRBV11-3 and TRBJ2-5 gives the whole variable domain EAGVVQSPRYKIIEKKQPVAFWCNPISGHNTLYWYLQNLGQGPELLIRYENEEAVDDSQLPKDRFSAERLKGVDSTLKIQPAELGDSAVYLCVSSLNGGRYETQYFGPGTRLLVL.

There are many counts of this clonotype. The chain uses TRBV13 and TRBJ2-7; a possible D gene is TRBD1 (6 bases). Trimming cost V 1 base and J 2 bases, with 9 bases left between them. The CDR3 totals 14 residues. The germline CDR1 and CDR2 sequences are PRHDT and FYEKMQ (reference sequence). The CDR3 here is CASSLAWDTYEQYF. The CDR3 bases are TGTGCCAGCAGCTTAGCCTGGGACACCTACGAGCAGTACTTC.